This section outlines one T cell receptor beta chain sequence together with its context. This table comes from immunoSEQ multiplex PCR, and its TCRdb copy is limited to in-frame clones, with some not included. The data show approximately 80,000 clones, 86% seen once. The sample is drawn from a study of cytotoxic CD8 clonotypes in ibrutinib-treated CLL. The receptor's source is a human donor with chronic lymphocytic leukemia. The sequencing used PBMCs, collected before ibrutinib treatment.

The CDR3 protein is CASSSFGLEYNEQFF. The CDR3 DNA sequence: TGTGCCAGCAGCTCTTTCGGACTAGAATACAATGAGCAGTTCTTC. This chain links TRBV7-9 with TRBJ2-1; TRBD2 aligns across 7 bases. The length of the CDR3 is 15 residues. J gave up 4 bases and V 4 bases, and 7 bases lay outside the gene matches. CDR1 is SEHNR and CDR2 is FQNEAQ in the germline V gene (reference sequence).